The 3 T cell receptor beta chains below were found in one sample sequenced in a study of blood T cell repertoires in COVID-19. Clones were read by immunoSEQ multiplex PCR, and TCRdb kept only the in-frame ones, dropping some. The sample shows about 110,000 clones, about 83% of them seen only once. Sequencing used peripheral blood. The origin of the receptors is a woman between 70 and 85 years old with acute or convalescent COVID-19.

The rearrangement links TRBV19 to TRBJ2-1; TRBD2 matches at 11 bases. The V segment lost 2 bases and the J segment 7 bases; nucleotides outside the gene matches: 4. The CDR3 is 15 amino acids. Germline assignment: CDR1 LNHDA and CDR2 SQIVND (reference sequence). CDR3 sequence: CASSILGTSGNEQFF. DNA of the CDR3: TGTGCCAGTAGTATATTGGGGACTAGCGGAAATGAGCAGTTCTTC. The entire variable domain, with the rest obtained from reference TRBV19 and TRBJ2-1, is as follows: DGGITQSPKYLFRKEGQNVTLSCEQNLNHDAMYWYRQDPGQGLRLIYYSQIVNDFQKGDIAEGYSVSREKKESFPLTVTSAQKNPTAFYLCASSILGTSGNEQFFGPGTRLTVL.

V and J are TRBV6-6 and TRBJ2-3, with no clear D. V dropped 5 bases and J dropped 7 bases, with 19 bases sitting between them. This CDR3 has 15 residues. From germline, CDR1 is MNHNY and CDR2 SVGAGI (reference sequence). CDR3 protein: CASSTNTLLPYTQYF. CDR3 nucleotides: TGTGCCAGCAGTACAAATACGTTACTACCGTATACGCAGTATTTT.

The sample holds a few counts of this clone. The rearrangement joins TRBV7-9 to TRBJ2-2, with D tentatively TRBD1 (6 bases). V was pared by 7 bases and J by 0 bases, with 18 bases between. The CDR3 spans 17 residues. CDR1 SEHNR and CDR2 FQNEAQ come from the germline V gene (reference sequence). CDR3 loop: CASTRWSGASNTGELFF. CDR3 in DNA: TGTGCCAGCACGCGGTGGTCAGGGGCCTCGAACACCGGGGAGCTGTTTTTT.